This TCR beta chain is from a study of early T cells in non-severe SARS-CoV-2 infection. About the study: Bulk RNA isolated from unsorted whole blood underwent sequencing; chains were not paired.

Unique molecular identifiers tagged individual cDNA molecules. Using its own MiXCR run on the 5' RACE reads, TCRdb lists one record per CDR3 protein. There are about 44,000 distinct CDR3 sequences in the sample; about 23% occur only once, and about 4.6% lies in the top ten. The CDR3 sequence is 14 residues long. CDR1 is LGHNA, CDR2 YSLEER, per germline. V lost 4 bases and J lost 4, with 14 bases in between. The clonotype comes from an adult who was a healthcare worker with PCR-confirmed SARS-CoV-2 infection or an uninfected control (not recorded which). Sequencing was performed on whole blood, taken at baseline. This rearrangement joins TRBV4-3 to TRBJ2-7, with D perhaps matching TRBD1 (6 bases). The CDR3 protein is CASSPSQGSYEQYF. CDR3 sequence (DNA): TGCGCCAGCAGCCCAAGCCAGGGGTCATACGAGCAGTACTTC.